This T cell receptor (beta chain) was identified in a study of T-cell reconstitution after alpha-beta-depleted transplantation in children. Study outcomes and limitations: Diversity of TCRbeta at day 60 was high in some patients, arising from surviving recipient T cells and thymic progenitors. Several hundred expanded graft clones reportedly gave rise to the alpha-beta T cells present about two months after transplant. Most T-cell counts and diversity one year after the transplant came from T cells that were newly produced.

This clonotype was seen more than once but under ten times. Its target is not known. Unique molecular identifiers were incorporated when the TCRbeta library was constructed. TCRdb re-called the PCR reads through MiXCR, storing one row per CDR3 protein. Seen here are fewer than 1 million distinct CDR3 sequences, approximately 15% observed once, and the top ten hold around 5%. This CDR3 has 15 amino acids. Germline values: CDR1 MGHRA, CDR2 YSYEKL. V was clipped by 0 bases and J by 9 bases; unmatched bases: 10. The chain uses TRBV4-1 and TRBJ2-7; TRBD2 matches 8 bases. The origin of this receptor is a male patient younger than 18 who had a stem cell transplant for acute lymphoblastic leukemia, so the T cells may come from the graft donor. This sample comprised PBMCs, mostly from graft donor cells, obtained 360 days after TCRalphabeta/CD19-depleted stem cell transplant. The DNA for the CDR3 is TGCGCCAGCAGCCAAGATCCGTACGGGAGGGTGGCGCAGTACTTC. Its protein is CASSQDPYGRVAQYF.